These T cell receptor beta chains were read from a single sample in a study of technical replicates of blood from a handful of donors. Here immunoSEQ multiplex PCR was the method, and the copy in TCRdb shows in-frame clones only, minus some. Of approximately 100,000 clones listed, about 94% are singletons. Sequencing was performed on T cells isolated from PBMCs. All receptors derive from a human donor in good health. Both conserved end residues are part of each CDR3. The order of the fields is J gene, V gene, clone size, D gene, CDR3 length, CDR3 protein, CDR3 DNA. The D gene is left open where the match is weak. Rows may omit the clone size; those that give it use once, few, many or a size class.

>TRBJ2-3|TRBV19|.|TRBD2|16
CASKTLAGGFTDTQYF
TGTGCCAGTAAAACTCTAGCGGGGGGTTTCACAGATACGCAGTATTTT
>TRBJ2-1|TRBV27|.|.|15
CASSAGPLGYNEQFF
TGTGCCAGCAGTGCGGGGCCCTTGGGTTACAATGAGCAGTTCTTC
>TRBJ2-2|TRBV5-1|.|TRBD2|15
CASRGTGGNTGELFF
TGCGCCAGCAGGGGGACGGGAGGGAACACCGGGGAGCTGTTTTTT
>TRBJ2-1|TRBV29-1|.|.|13
CSVGGRGRNEQFF
TGCAGCGTTGGGGGTCGGGGGAGGAATGAGCAGTTCTTC
>TRBJ2-5|TRBV5-8|.|.|15
CASSPMGTNQETQYF
TGTGCCAGCAGCCCCATGGGGACAAACCAAGAGACCCAGTACTTC
>TRBJ1-1|TRBV29-1|few|.|12
CSAREENTEAFF
TGCAGCGCCAGAGAGGAGAACACTGAAGCTTTCTTT
>TRBJ1-3|TRBV5-1|.|TRBD1|15
CASSLEGASGNTIYF
TGCGCCAGCAGCTTGGAGGGGGCCTCTGGAAACACCATATATTTT
>TRBJ2-2|TRBV6-5|.|.|16
CASSYSGTLETGELFF
TGTGCCAGCAGTTACAGCGGGACACTCGAAACCGGGGAGCTGTTTTTT
>TRBJ1-2|TRBV5-1|.|TRBD1|15
CASSHGQGARYGYTF
TGCGCCAGCAGCCACGGACAGGGGGCTAGGTATGGCTACACCTTC
>TRBJ2-1|TRBV28|.|.|15
CASRPRVPLSNEQFF
TGTGCCAGCAGGCCGAGGGTCCCCTTATCCAATGAGCAGTTCTTC
>TRBJ2-3|TRBV19|.|TRBD2|15
CASSIAGVSADTQYF
TGTGCCAGTAGTATCGCGGGAGTAAGCGCAGATACGCAGTATTTT
>TRBJ2-7|TRBV7-9|.|TRBD2|12
CASSGGYGEQYF
TGTGCCAGCTCCGGGGGGTACGGCGAGCAGTACTTC
>TRBJ2-1|TRBV2|.|TRBD2|12
CASGRARNEQFF
TGTGCCAGCGGGAGGGCCAGGAATGAGCAGTTCTTC
>TRBJ2-7|TRBV6-1|.|.|14
CASTTFWSSYEQYF
TGTGCCAGCACTACCTTCTGGAGTTCCTACGAGCAGTACTTC
>TRBJ1-4|TRBV7-6|.|.|15
CASSSPGTPNEKLFF
TGTGCCAGCAGCTCACCCGGGACACCTAATGAAAAACTGTTTTTT
>TRBJ1-1|TRBV19|.|.|13
CASSLQENTEAFF
TGTGCCAGTAGTTTACAAGAGAACACTGAAGCTTTCTTT
>TRBJ2-3|TRBV6-5|.|TRBD2|15
CASTGAGGSTDTQYF
TGTGCCAGCACCGGTGCGGGGGGGAGCACAGATACGCAGTATTTT
>TRBJ2-2|TRBV5-5|.|.|14
CASSKTGVTGELFF
TGTGCCAGCAGCAAGACGGGGGTCACCGGGGAGCTGTTTTTT
>TRBJ2-1|TRBV11-2|.|TRBD2|15
CASSPSGRGKNEQFF
TGTGCCAGCAGCCCTAGCGGGAGAGGTAAAAATGAGCAGTTCTTC
>TRBJ2-1|TRBV28|.|.|15
CASSPAGPRADEQFF
TGTGCCAGCAGTCCGGCGGGCCCTAGAGCGGATGAGCAGTTCTTC
>TRBJ1-5|TRBV2|once|.|15
CASTQDRPSNQPQHF
TGTGCCAGCACCCAGGACAGACCGAGCAATCAGCCCCAGCATTTT
>TRBJ1-1|TRBV5-1|.|.|13
CASSFNRDREAFF
TGCGCCAGCAGTTTCAACCGGGATAGAGAAGCTTTCTTT
>TRBJ1-2|TRBV4-1|.|.|15
CASSIRQALDYGYTF
TGCGCCAGCAGCATACGACAGGCCCTCGACTATGGCTACACCTTC
>TRBJ2-3|TRBV21-1|.|.|16
CASDAGSGADTDTQYF
TGTGCCAGCGATGCGGGAAGCGGGGCCGACACAGATACGCAGTATTTT
>TRBJ1-1|TRBV4-1|few|.|14
CASSQVLWGVQAFF
TGCGCCAGCAGCCAAGTACTTTGGGGGGTCCAAGCTTTCTTT
>TRBJ1-1|TRBV30|.|.|14
CASFISPINTEAFF
TGTGCCTCCTTCATTTCCCCTATTAACACTGAAGCTTTCTTT
>TRBJ2-3|TRBV7-9|.|.|15
CASDSGRVARDTQYF
TGTGCCAGCGATTCGGGTCGGGTGGCCCGGGATACGCAGTATTTT
>TRBJ2-3|TRBV5-4|once|TRBD2|15
CASSFAGGLTDTQYF
TGTGCCAGCAGCTTTGCGGGGGGGCTGACAGATACGCAGTATTTT
>TRBJ2-3|TRBV5-4|.|TRBD2|18
CASSLLRGTSGGADTQYF
TGTGCCAGCAGCTTGTTACGGGGGACTAGCGGGGGGGCAGATACGCAGTATTTT
>TRBJ2-2|TRBV19|.|TRBD2|14
CVSQRGGPIGELFF
TGTGTCAGCCAGCGGGGGGGCCCAATCGGGGAGCTGTTTTTT
>TRBJ2-3|TRBV7-2|.|TRBD1|15
CASSPQGASADTQYF
TGTGCCAGCAGCCCCCAGGGGGCGAGTGCAGATACGCAGTATTTT
>TRBJ2-6|TRBV27|.|.|14
CASSLGFEANVLTF
TGTGCCAGCAGTTTGGGCTTTGAGGCCAACGTCCTGACTTTC
>TRBJ2-3|TRBV27|.|.|21
CASSPSSVEADLGEVTDTQYF
TGTGCCAGCAGTCCCTCTAGCGTAGAGGCCGACTTGGGTGAGGTAACAGATACGCAGTATTTT
>TRBJ1-2|TRBV12-5|.|.|12
CASGLMWTVITF
TGTGCTAGTGGTTTGATGTGGACAGTCATCACCTTC
>TRBJ2-5|TRBV6-6|.|TRBD2|15
CASTHGGASRETQYF
TGTGCCAGCACTCACGGGGGGGCCAGTAGGGAGACCCAGTACTTC
>TRBJ1-5|TRBV7-9|.|.|17
CASSLGLAGDSNQPQHF
TGTGCCAGCAGCTTAGGGCTAGCAGGGGATAGCAATCAGCCCCAGCATTTT
>TRBJ2-3|TRBV5-6|.|.|15
CASRRPGHNTDTQYF
TGTGCCAGCAGGCGTCCGGGACATAACACAGATACGCAGTATTTT
>TRBJ2-3|TRBV5-4|.|.|14
CASSLGLGTDTQYF
TGTGCCAGCAGCTTGGGACTAGGAACAGATACGCAGTATTTT
>TRBJ2-1|TRBV29-1|.|TRBD2|14
CSVTGTSADNEQFF
TGCAGCGTTACCGGGACTAGCGCCGACAATGAGCAGTTCTTC